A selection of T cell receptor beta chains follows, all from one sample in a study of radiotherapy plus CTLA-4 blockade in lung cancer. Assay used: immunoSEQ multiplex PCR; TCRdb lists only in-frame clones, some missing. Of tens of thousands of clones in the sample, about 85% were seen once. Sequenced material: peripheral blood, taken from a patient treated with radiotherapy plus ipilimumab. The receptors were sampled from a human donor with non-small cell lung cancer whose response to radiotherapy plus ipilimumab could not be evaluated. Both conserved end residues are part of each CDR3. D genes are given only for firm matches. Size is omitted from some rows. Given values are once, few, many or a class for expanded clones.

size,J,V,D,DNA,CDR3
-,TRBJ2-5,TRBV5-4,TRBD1,TGTGCCAGCAGCTTGGGGACAGGGGACTCGGAGACCCAGTACTTC,CASSLGTGDSETQYF
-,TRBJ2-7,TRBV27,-,TGTGCCACCCGCTACGACATGCGGACATCCTACGAGCAGTACTTC,CATRYDMRTSYEQYF
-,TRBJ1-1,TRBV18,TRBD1,TGTGCCAGCCTTCCCGGGACAGCAACGAACACTGAAGCTTTCTTT,CASLPGTATNTEAFF
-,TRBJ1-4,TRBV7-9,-,TGTGCCAGCAGCTGGGGAGGAGATAATGAAAAACTGTTTTTT,CASSWGGDNEKLFF
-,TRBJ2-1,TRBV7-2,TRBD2,TGTGCCAGCAGCCCCGTAGCGGGAGTCGGATGGAATGAGCAGTTCTTC,CASSPVAGVGWNEQFF
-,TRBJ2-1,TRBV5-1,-,TGCGCCAGCAGCACGACTACCTCTGCCTACAATGAGCAGTTCTTC,CASSTTTSAYNEQFF
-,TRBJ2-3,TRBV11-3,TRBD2,TGTGCCAGCAGCTTGGGACTAGCGGGAGCAGATACGCAGTATTTT,CASSLGLAGADTQYF
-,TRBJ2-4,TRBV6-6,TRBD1,TGTGCCAGCAGTTCCGACAGGGGACTAGCCAAAAACATTCAGTACTTC,CASSSDRGLAKNIQYF
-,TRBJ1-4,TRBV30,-,TGTGCCTGGACAAAGAGGGAACTTAGTGAAAAACTGTTTTTT,CAWTKRELSEKLFF
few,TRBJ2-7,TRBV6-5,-,TGTGCCAGCAGTTCCCTGACCCGAGGCTCCTACGAGCAGTACTTC,CASSSLTRGSYEQYF
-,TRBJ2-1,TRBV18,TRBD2,TGTGCCAGCTCACCCGGACTAGCGGGATACAATGAGCAGTTCTTC,CASSPGLAGYNEQFF
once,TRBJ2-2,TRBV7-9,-,TGTGCCAGCAGCCGGGAGAGCCTCGGGGGGGAGCTGTTTTTT,CASSRESLGGELFF
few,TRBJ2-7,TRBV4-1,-,TGCGCCAGCAGCCAAGTTGGGCAGGGCAAAGGCGAGCAGTACTTC,CASSQVGQGKGEQYF
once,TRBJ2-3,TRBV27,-,TGTGCCAGTTCAAACAGGGCCCCCTTCACAGATACGCAGTATTTT,CASSNRAPFTDTQYF
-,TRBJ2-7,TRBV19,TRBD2,TGTGCCAGTAGTCCCCTTCCCGGGACTAGCGGGAGGGCCTCCTACGAGCAGTACTTC,CASSPLPGTSGRASYEQYF
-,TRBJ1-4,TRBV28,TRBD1,TGTGCCAGCAGTTTACGACAGGGGAGATCGGTGAAACTGTTTTTT,CASSLRQGRSVKLFF
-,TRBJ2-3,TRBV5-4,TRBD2,TGTGCCAGCAGCTTCCGGACGGGGGGGACTAGCGGGAGGTCTGGAGATACGCAGTATTTT,CASSFRTGGTSGRSGDTQYF
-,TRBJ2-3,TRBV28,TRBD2,TGTGCCAGCAGTTTAGCGGGAGGGAGGACAGATACGCAGTATTTT,CASSLAGGRTDTQYF
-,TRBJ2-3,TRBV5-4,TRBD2,TGTGCCAGCAGCTTGACTAGCGCAAGCACAGATACGCAGTATTTT,CASSLTSASTDTQYF
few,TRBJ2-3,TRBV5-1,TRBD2,TGCGCCAGCAGCCCCGGGACTAGCGAGAGCACAGATACGCAGTATTTT,CASSPGTSESTDTQYF
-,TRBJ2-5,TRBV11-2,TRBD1,TGTGCCAGCAGCTTAGGGACAGGGTACCAAGAGACCCAGTACTTC,CASSLGTGYQETQYF
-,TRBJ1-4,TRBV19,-,TGTGCCAGTACCTCAGGGTGGACTAATGAAAAACTGTTTTTT,CASTSGWTNEKLFF
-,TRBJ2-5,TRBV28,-,TGTGCCAGCAGTTTATCGGAGGACGTCCAAGAGACCCAGTACTTC,CASSLSEDVQETQYF
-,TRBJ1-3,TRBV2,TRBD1,TGTGCCAGCAGTGCCGACAGGGTTTCTGGAAACACCATATATTTT,CASSADRVSGNTIYF
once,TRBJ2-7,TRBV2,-,TGTGCCACCATTTTTCGGGCTAGCCGTTCGACCTACGAGCAGTACTTC,CATIFRASRSTYEQYF
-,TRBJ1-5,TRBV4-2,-,-,CASSQVLQVGQGIHF
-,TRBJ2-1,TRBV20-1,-,TGCAGTGCTGCCCGCAGCAATGAGCAGTTCTTC,CSAARSNEQFF
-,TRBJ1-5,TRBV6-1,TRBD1,TGTGCCAGCAGTGAAGCGGGATTGGGACAGGGAAAAGGTAGCAATCAGCCCCAGCATTTT,CASSEAGLGQGKGSNQPQHF
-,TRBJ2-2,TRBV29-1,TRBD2,TGCAGCGTGGGTAGCGGGAGTTATGGCGGGGAGCTGTTTTTT,CSVGSGSYGGELFF
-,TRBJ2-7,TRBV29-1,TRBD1,TGCAGCGTTGAAGACCCCGGGACAGGGAGCGCCTACGAGCAGTACTTC,CSVEDPGTGSAYEQYF
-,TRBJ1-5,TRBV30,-,TGTGCCTGGAGCGAACAGGGCAATCAGCCCCAGCATTTT,CAWSEQGNQPQHF
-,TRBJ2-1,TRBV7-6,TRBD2,TGTGCCAGCAGCTTAAGGGCGGGAGCATACAATGAGCAGTTCTTC,CASSLRAGAYNEQFF
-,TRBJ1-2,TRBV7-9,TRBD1,TGTGCCAGCAGCTTAGCACCGACAGGGAACTATGGCTACACCTTC,CASSLAPTGNYGYTF
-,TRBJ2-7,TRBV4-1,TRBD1,TGCGCCAGCAGCCAAGCAGGGGGCAGGACCTACGAGCAGTACTTC,CASSQAGGRTYEQYF
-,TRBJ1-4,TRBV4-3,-,TGCGCCAGCAGCCAAACGCCGGCGGCTAATGAAAAACTGTTTTTT,CASSQTPAANEKLFF
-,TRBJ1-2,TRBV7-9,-,TGTGCCAGCAGTCCCAACCAGAACTATGGCTACACCTTC,CASSPNQNYGYTF
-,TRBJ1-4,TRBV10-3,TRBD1,TGTGCCATCCGACGGGACAGGGACGGAAAACTGTTTTTT,CAIRRDRDGKLFF
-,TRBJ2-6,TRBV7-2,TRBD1,TGTGCCAGCAGCCCCACTGGACAGGGGGCTGCTGGGGCCAACGTCCTGACTTTC,CASSPTGQGAAGANVLTF
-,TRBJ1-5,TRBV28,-,TGTGCCAGCAGTTTATCAGGGGCCGGCAATCAGCCCCAGCATTTT,CASSLSGAGNQPQHF
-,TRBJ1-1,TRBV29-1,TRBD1,TGCAGCGTTCAATCAAGCAACCAGGGGGTTAGGAACACTGAAGCTTTCTTT,CSVQSSNQGVRNTEAFF
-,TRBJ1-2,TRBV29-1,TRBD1,TGCAGCGTTGTCCAAGGCCAGGGGGCTAACTATGGCTACACCTTC,CSVVQGQGANYGYTF
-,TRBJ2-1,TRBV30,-,TGTGCCTCCAATAGCGGAACGACCTACAATGAGCAGTTCTTC,CASNSGTTYNEQFF
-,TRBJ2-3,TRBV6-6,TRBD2,TGTGCCAGCGGATCCGGCGGGACTAGCGGCACAGATACGCAGTATTTT,CASGSGGTSGTDTQYF
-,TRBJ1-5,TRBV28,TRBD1,TGTGCCAGCAGTTTAGGTCAGCGCAGGGGGGAACAGCCCCAGCATTTT,CASSLGQRRGEQPQHF
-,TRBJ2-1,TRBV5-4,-,TGTGCCAGCAGTCCAGGGGGGCTAGTTGCTTATGAGCAGTTCTTC,CASSPGGLVAYEQFF
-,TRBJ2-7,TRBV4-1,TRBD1,TGCGCCAGCAGCCAAGAGGGACAGGGCCCCTACGAGCAGTACTTC,CASSQEGQGPYEQYF
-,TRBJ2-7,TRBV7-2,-,TGTGCCAGCAGCCTCCACCGGGGGGGGGACAGAGCCTACGAGCAGTACTTC,CASSLHRGGDRAYEQYF
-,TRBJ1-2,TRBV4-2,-,TGTGCCAGCAGCCAAGACGTTGGCAGGGATAACTATGGCTACACCTTC,CASSQDVGRDNYGYTF
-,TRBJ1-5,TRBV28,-,TGTGCCAGCAGTTTAGCAGGGTATAGCAATCAGCCCCAGCATTTT,CASSLAGYSNQPQHF
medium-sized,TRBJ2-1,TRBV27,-,TGTGCCAGCAGCCCTACGGGCGGGACCTCCTACAATGAGCAGTTCTTC,CASSPTGGTSYNEQFF
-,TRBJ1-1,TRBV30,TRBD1,TGTGCCTGTCAGGGGGCGAAAGGCACTGAAGCTTTCTTT,CACQGAKGTEAFF